Listed below are T cell receptor beta chains from one sample, sequenced in a study of T cell responses to AZD1222 COVID-19 vaccine. The protocol was immunoSEQ multiplex PCR, while the TCRdb copy is restricted to in-frame clones and leaves out a portion. The repertoire consists of approximately 130,000 clones, with around 90% occurring once and the leading ten covering roughly 5.2%. The sequenced sample was peripheral blood, obtained 28 days after the second AZD1222 dose. The receptor source for this set is an adult who received the AZD1222 COVID-19 vaccine. The CDR3 runs from the conserved cysteine through the conserved F or W. D genes are given only for firm matches. Part of the rows lack a size; the others show once, few, many or a class for expanded clones.

>TRBV28|NA|TRBJ1-2|TRBD1
TGTGCCAGCAGTCGCCTGGACAGGGGGTTTCGGGGCTACACCTTC
CASSRLDRGFRGYTF
>TRBV27|NA|TRBJ2-7|NA
TGTGCCAGCAGTCTCCGGGGGAACTCCTACGAGCAGTACTTC
CASSLRGNSYEQYF
>TRBV19|few|TRBJ1-5|TRBD1
TGTGCCAGTAGCCACGGACAGGGGCAGCCCCAGCATTTT
CASSHGQGQPQHF
>TRBV10-2|NA|TRBJ1-1|NA
TGCGCCAGCAGACCCGAGGTTTACGGGACTGAAGCTTTCTTT
CASRPEVYGTEAFF
>TRBV9|NA|TRBJ1-1|TRBD1
TGTGCCAGCAGCGTAGCCGGACAGGGAGGAACTGAAGCTTTCTTT
CASSVAGQGGTEAFF
>TRBV28|once|TRBJ1-4|NA
TGTGCCAGCACCTCGGGACAAGGCCTTCGTGAAAAACTGTTTTTT
CASTSGQGLREKLFF
>TRBV7-9|NA|TRBJ2-7|NA
TGTGCCAGCAGCTTAGAAGCGCGGGTGCAGTACTTC
CASSLEARVQYF
>TRBV4-2|NA|TRBJ1-6|NA
TGTGCCAGCAGCCAAGATCTAGGGACCGGAAATTCACCCCTCCACTTT
CASSQDLGTGNSPLHF
>TRBV6-4|NA|TRBJ1-1|NA
TGTGCCAGCAGTGAAAGGTGGCAAGCCTCCCAAATGAACACTGAAGCTTTCTTT
CASSERWQASQMNTEAFF
>TRBV15|NA|TRBJ2-7|NA
TGTGCCACCAGCAGAGAGCTTGGGGGCCTCGACGAGCAGTACTTC
CATSRELGGLDEQYF
>TRBV30|NA|TRBJ1-5|NA
TGTGCCTGGAGCCCGGATGCAAATCAGCCCCAGCATTTT
CAWSPDANQPQHF
>TRBV10-3|NA|TRBJ1-1|NA
TGTGCCATCAGTTCTGCAGGGGCGGAAATCCCTGAAGCTTTCTTT
CAISSAGAEIPEAFF
>TRBV19|NA|TRBJ1-1|NA
TGTGCCAGTAGTATATCGGGGGCGGGCACTGAAGCTTTCTTT
CASSISGAGTEAFF
>TRBV2|NA|TRBJ1-1|NA
TGTGCCAGCAGTAAGGCAGCGAACACTGAAGCTTTCTTT
CASSKAANTEAFF
>TRBV3-1/TRBV3-2|once|TRBJ1-4|NA
TGTGCCAGCAGCCAAGTGGATGAAAAACTGTTTTTT
CASSQVDEKLFF
>TRBV6-6|NA|TRBJ1-2|NA
TGTGCCAGCAGTTACCAGATTTATGGCTACACCTTC
CASSYQIYGYTF
>TRBV7-3|NA|TRBJ1-5|NA
TGTGCCAGCAGCTTATCTTGGAATCAGCCCCAGCATTTT
CASSLSWNQPQHF